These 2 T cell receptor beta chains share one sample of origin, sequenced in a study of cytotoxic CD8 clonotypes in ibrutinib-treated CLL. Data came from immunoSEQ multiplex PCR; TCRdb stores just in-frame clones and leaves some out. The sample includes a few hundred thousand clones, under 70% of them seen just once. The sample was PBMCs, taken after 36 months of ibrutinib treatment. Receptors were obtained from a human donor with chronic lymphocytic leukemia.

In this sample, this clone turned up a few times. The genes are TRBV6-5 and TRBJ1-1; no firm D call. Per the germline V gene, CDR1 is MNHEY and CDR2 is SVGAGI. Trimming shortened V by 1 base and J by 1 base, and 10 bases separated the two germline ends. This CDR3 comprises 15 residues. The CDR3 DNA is TGTGCCAGCAGTTACTGGCAGGACCGGAACACTGAAGCTTTCTTT. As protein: CASSYWQDRNTEAFF.

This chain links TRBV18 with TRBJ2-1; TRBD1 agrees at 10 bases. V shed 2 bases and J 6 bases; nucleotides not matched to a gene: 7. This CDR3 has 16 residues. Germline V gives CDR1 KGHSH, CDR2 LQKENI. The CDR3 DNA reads TGTGCCAGCTCACCAGGTCCGGGACAGGGGCGCAATGAGCAGTTCTTC. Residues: CASSPGPGQGRNEQFF.